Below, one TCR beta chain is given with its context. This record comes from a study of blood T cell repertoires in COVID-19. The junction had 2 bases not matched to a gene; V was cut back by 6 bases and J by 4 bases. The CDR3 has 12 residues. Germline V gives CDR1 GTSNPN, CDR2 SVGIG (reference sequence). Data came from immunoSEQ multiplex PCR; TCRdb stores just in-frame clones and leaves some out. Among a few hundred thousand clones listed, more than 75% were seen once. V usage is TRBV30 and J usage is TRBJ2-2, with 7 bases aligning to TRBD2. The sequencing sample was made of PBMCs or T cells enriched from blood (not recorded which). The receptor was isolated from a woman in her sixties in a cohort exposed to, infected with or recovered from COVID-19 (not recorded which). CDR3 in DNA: TGTGCCTGCGGACTAGGCACCGGGGAGCTGTTTTTT. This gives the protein CACGLGTGELFF.